This entry lists 24 T cell receptor beta chains sequenced from one sample in a study of response to subunit inactivated influenza vaccine. TCRdb analysed the RT-PCR reads with MiXCR anew, one entry per CDR3 protein. The sample yields approximately 310,000 distinct CDR3 sequences, around a fifth seen once. The material sequenced was PBMCs from blood, taken around 22 months after vaccination. These receptors were collected from a man between 50 and 75 years old who received an inactivated influenza vaccine.

The V gene is TRBV7-6, the J gene TRBJ2-7; maybe TRBD1 (6 bases). This CDR3 region has 14 residues. V was pared by 5 bases and J by 2 bases, with 13 bases between. Germline V gene sequence: CDR1 SGHVS, CDR2 FNYEAQ. CDR3 nucleotide sequence: TGTGCCAGCAGCCTTGGGGGACATACCTACGAGCAGTACTTC. It is translated as CASSLGGHTYEQYF.

V usage is TRBV28 and J usage is TRBJ1-6, with a possible D match to TRBD1 (6 bases). CDR1 MDHEN and CDR2 SYDVKM come from the germline V gene. V gave up 7 bases and J gave up 10 bases, with 17 bases separating them. The CDR3 is 14 amino acids. CDR3 residues: CASITGDIGSPLHF. Here the CDR3 DNA reads TGTGCCAGCATTACCGGGGACATTGGGTCACCCCTCCACTTT.

This chain joins TRBV4-3 and TRBJ2-6, with TRBD1 matching over 8 bases. Germline assignment: CDR1 LGHNA and CDR2 YSLEER. This CDR3 spans 20 amino acids. V was pared by 0 bases and J by 2 bases, with 12 bases of the junction left unmatched. CDR3 coding DNA: TGCGCCAGCAGCCAAGATCGAAACACAGGGGGTATAGCTGGGGCCAACGTCCTGACTTTC. This sequence encodes CASSQDRNTGGIAGANVLTF.

This clonotype was found many times. The rearrangement uses TRBV28 and TRBJ1-2, with D possibly TRBD1 on 5 matching bases. The V gene's germline CDR1 is MDHEN and CDR2 SYDVKM. The CDR3 sequence is 14 residues long. Between the trimmed V and J ends, which lost 9 bases and 2 bases, there was a span of 16 bases. Here the CDR3 reads CASAPGPINYGYTF. The DNA for the CDR3 is TGTGCCAGTGCCCCGGGACCGATCAACTATGGCTACACCTTC.

V usage is TRBV3-1 and J usage is TRBJ1-3; TRBD1 is a possible D gene (5 bases). CDR1 and CDR2 (germline): LGHDT, YNNKEL (reference sequence). The CDR3 has 14 residues. V was cut by 6 bases and J by 0 bases, with 9 bases left in between. The CDR3: CASSHTGSGNTIYF. CDR3 nucleotides: TGTGCCAGCAGTCATACAGGCTCTGGAAACACCATATATTTT.

This sequence joins TRBV12-3 or TRBV12-4 and TRBJ2-7, with D perhaps being TRBD1 or TRBD2 (5 bases each). The CDR3 contains 16 residues. The V end lost 0 bases, the J end lost 7 bases, and 19 bases lay between the germline ends. The CDR3 sequence is CASSLAHRNPGGEQYF. Written as DNA, the CDR3 is TGTGCCAGCAGTTTAGCCCACAGGAACCCTGGGGGAGAGCAGTACTTC.

The chain employs TRBV3-1 and TRBJ2-5; tentative D call: TRBD1 (6 bases). Looked up from germline, CDR1 is LGHDT and CDR2 is YNNKEL (reference sequence). Trimming stripped 1 base from V and 5 bases from J, with 11 bases between. The CDR3 runs to 14 residues. The chain's CDR3 is CASSQGRGYETQYF. The CDR3 region has the DNA TGTGCCAGCAGCCAAGGCAGGGGATATGAGACCCAGTACTTC.

This clonotype has a handful of counts. This chain links TRBV28 with TRBJ2-6; D unresolved. Germline CDR1 is MDHEN and CDR2 is SYDVKM. This CDR3 has 14 residues. V lost 5 bases, J lost 0 bases, and 5 bases lay in between. CDR3 sequence reads: CASSLHSGANVLTF. The CDR3 DNA sequence: TGTGCCAGCAGTCTCCACTCTGGGGCCAACGTCCTGACTTTC.

This rearrangement joins TRBV11-2 to TRBJ1-2; D is unresolved. CDR1 and CDR2 (germline): SGHAT, FQNNGV. The V end was cut by 0 bases, the J end by 7 bases, with 12 bases between. CDR3 length: 14 amino acids. DNA for the CDR3: TGTGCCAGCAGCTTAGATACCGGACTCGGTGGCTACACCTTC. Its translation is CASSLDTGLGGYTF.

V and J are TRBV29-1 and TRBJ2-1; perhaps TRBD2 as D (6 bases). This CDR3 has 15 amino acids. From germline, CDR1 is SQVTM and CDR2 ANQGSEA. Trimming took off 7 bases at V and 0 bases at J, with 16 bases between the two ends. CDR3: CSGGGDSNSYNEQFF. The CDR3 DNA follows: TGCAGCGGGGGTGGGGACTCAAACTCCTACAATGAGCAGTTCTTC.

This clonotype was recorded a few times. This sequence joins TRBV5-4 and TRBJ1-4; D gene unclear. Germline V gene lookup returns CDR1 SGHNT and CDR2 YYREEE (reference sequence). The CDR3 has 14 residues. V was trimmed by 0 bases and J by 6 bases, leaving 9 bases between them. The CDR3 spells CASSLGGHDEKLFF. The CDR3 coding sequence is TGTGCCAGCAGCTTGGGCGGTCACGATGAAAAACTGTTTTTT.

This clonotype was seen more than once but under ten times. The chain recombines TRBV5-1 with TRBJ1-3; D not certain. V shed 4 bases and J shed 0 bases, with 8 bases lying between them. Germline V gene data show CDR1 as SGHRS and CDR2 as YFSETQ. This CDR3 is built from 14 residues. Here the CDR3 reads CASSQYSSGNTIYF. In DNA form, the CDR3 reads TGCGCCAGCAGCCAATACAGCTCTGGAAACACCATATATTTT.

The chain uses TRBV12-5 and TRBJ2-6; 9 nucleotides align to TRBD1. The germline V gene encodes CDR1 LGHNT and CDR2 FRNRAP. The J segment lost 1 base and the V segment lost 5 bases, leaving 6 bases of the junction unmatched. This CDR3 is built from 17 residues. DNA of the CDR3: TGTGCTAGTGGTCTATCGGGACAGGGTTCTGGGGCCAACGTCCTGACTTTC. The encoded protein is CASGLSGQGSGANVLTF.

The chain links TRBV12-3 or TRBV12-4 to TRBJ1-1, with 8 bases identical to TRBD1. Germline trimming cut 6 bases from V and 2 bases from J; bases unmatched to any gene: 5. The CDR3 contains 14 residues. The CDR3 sequence: CASRGTGFNTEAFF. Here the CDR3 DNA reads TGTGCCAGCAGGGGGACAGGATTTAACACTGAAGCTTTCTTT.

This chain connects TRBV19 to TRBJ1-1, with a weak D call TRBD1 (6 bases). In germline, CDR1 is LNHDA, CDR2 SQIVND (reference sequence). The CDR3 sequence is 13 residues long. Trimming shortened V by 7 bases and J by 8 bases, and 17 bases separated the two germline ends. CDR3 sequence: CASTPPPGTEAFF. CDR3 coding DNA: TGTGCCAGTACCCCTCCCCCCGGGACAGAAGCTTTCTTT.

This clonotype was seen a handful of times. V usage is TRBV2 and J usage is TRBJ2-5, with D uncertain. Germline-derived CDR1 and CDR2 are SNHLY and FYNNEI. V gave up 6 bases and J gave up 7 bases, with 9 bases separating them. This CDR3 spans 11 amino acids. The CDR3 nucleotides are TGTGCCAGCAGGCGCGGTTGGACCCAGTACTTC. Its protein product is CASRRGWTQYF.

This clonotype was found many times. This rearrangement joins TRBV3-1 to TRBJ1-2; D possibly corresponds to TRBD1 (5 bases). Trimming stripped 4 bases from V and 1 base from J, with 10 bases between. This CDR3 is 14 amino acids long. Germline CDR1 LGHDT, CDR2 YNNKEL (reference sequence). CDR3 bases: TGTGCCAGCAGCCCCGGAGGGGTTAACTATGGCTACACCTTC. This gives the protein CASSPGGVNYGYTF.

This clonotype has at least ten counts. The chain couples TRBV7-2 to TRBJ1-6, with 10 bases lining up with TRBD1. Trimming took 6 bases from V and 5 from J; bases not matched to a gene: 7. The germline gives CDR1 SGHTA, CDR2 FQGNSA. The CDR3 length is 16 residues. Here the CDR3 DNA reads TGTGCCAGCAGTTATCGACAGGGGGCAAATAATTCACCCCTCCACTTT. It codes for CASSYRQGANNSPLHF.

This clonotype came up a few times. The J gene is TRBJ2-7, the V gene TRBV27; 7 bases are shared with TRBD2. The CDR3 covers 13 residues. V trimming: 5 bases; J trimming: 8 bases; junction bases outside the gene matches: 9. Per the germline V gene, CDR1 is MNHEY and CDR2 is SMNVEV (reference sequence). CDR3 sequence reads: CASSALGGVKQYF. The DNA for the CDR3 is TGTGCCAGCAGTGCCCTTGGGGGGGTGAAGCAGTACTTC.

The J gene is TRBJ2-1, the V gene TRBV12-3 or TRBV12-4; 8 positions match TRBD1. CDR3 length: 16 residues. After removal of 2 bases from V and 7 bases from J, the junction contained 10 bases not matched to a gene. The CDR3 region is CASSLPLQGVDNEQFF. CDR3 nucleotides: TGTGCCAGCAGTTTACCCCTACAGGGGGTGGATAATGAGCAGTTCTTC.

The rearrangement links TRBV9 to TRBJ1-5; perhaps TRBD1 as D (6 bases). The V and J ends lost 3 bases and 2 bases respectively, with 9 bases between them. The CDR3 runs to 14 residues. CDR1 is SGDLS and CDR2 is YYNGEE in the germline V gene. DNA of the CDR3: TGTGCCAGCAGCGCCTCAGGGGGCAATCAGCCCCAGCATTTT. It is translated as CASSASGGNQPQHF.

With respect to this clonotype: This could be a read error, since a much larger clone is one nucleotide away. The V gene is TRBV20-1, the J gene TRBJ1-2; 10 bases agree with TRBD1. Trimming removed 1 base from V and 2 bases from J; junction bases left unmatched: 4. The CDR3 consists of 15 residues. Germline V lookup: CDR1 DFQATT, CDR2 SNEGSKA (reference sequence). CDR3 coding DNA: TGCAGTGCTAGAGCCCCGGGACAGGGGAACTATGGCTACACCTTC. Translating it yields CSARAPGQGNYGYTF.

The chain combines TRBV12-3 or TRBV12-4 with TRBJ2-4, with D tentatively TRBD1 (6 bases). CDR3 length equals 17 residues. V dropped 10 bases and J dropped 2 bases, with 24 bases sitting between them. CDR3 protein: CATSLQAGASSKNIQYF. The CDR3 DNA reads as TGTGCCACCTCGCTCCAAGCAGGGGCGAGTTCCAAAAACATTCAGTACTTC.

The chain carries TRBV5-1 and TRBJ2-5, with no clear D. Germline-derived CDR1 and CDR2 are SGHRS and YFSETQ. Trimming stripped 4 bases from V and 1 base from J, with 11 bases between. This CDR3 has 14 amino acids. The DNA for the CDR3 is TGCGCCAGCAGCGCCCGACCCTTCCAAGAGACCCAGTACTTC. It yields the protein CASSARPFQETQYF. Using reference TRBV5-1 and TRBJ2-5 for the parts outside the CDR3, the full variable domain is KAGVTQTPRYLIKTRGQQVTLSCSPISGHRSVSWYQQTPGQGLQFLFEYFSETQRNKGNFPGRFSGRQFSNSRSEMNVSTLELGDSALYLCASSARPFQETQYFGPGTRLLVL.